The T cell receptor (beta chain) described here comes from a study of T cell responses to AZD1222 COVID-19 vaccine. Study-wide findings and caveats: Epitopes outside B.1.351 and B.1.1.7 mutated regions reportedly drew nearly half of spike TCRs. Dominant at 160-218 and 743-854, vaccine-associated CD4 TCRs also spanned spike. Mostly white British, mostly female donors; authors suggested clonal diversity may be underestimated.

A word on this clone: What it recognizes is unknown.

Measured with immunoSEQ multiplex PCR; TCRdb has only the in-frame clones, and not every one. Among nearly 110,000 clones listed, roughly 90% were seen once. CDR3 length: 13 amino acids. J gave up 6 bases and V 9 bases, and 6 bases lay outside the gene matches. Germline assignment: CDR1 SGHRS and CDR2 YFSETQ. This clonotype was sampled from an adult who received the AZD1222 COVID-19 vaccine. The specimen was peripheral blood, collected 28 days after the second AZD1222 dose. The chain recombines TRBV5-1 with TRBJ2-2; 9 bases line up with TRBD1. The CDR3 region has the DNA TGCGCCACCAGGACAGGGGCGTCCGGGGAGCTGTTTTTT. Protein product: CATRTGASGELFF. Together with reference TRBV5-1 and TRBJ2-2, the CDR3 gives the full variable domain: KAGVTQTPRYLIKTRGQQVTLSCSPISGHRSVSWYQQTPGQGLQFLFEYFSETQRNKGNFPGRFSGRQFSNSRSEMNVSTLELGDSALYLCATRTGASGELFFGEGSRLTVL.